A single sample is the source of the 12 T cell receptor beta chains below, sequenced in a study of OX40 agonist ivuxolimab in advanced cancers. The protocol was immunoSEQ multiplex PCR, while the TCRdb copy is restricted to in-frame clones and leaves out a portion. The repertoire consists of 40,000 to 60,000 clones, with about 86% occurring once and the leading ten covering around 1.6%. Sequencing used CD4+ or CD8+ T cells sorted from blood, obtained in a trial of the OX40 agonist ivuxolimab. These receptors were taken from an adult with an advanced solid tumor such as melanoma, head and neck, liver or kidney cancer.

This clone was detected a few times. The genes are TRBV28 and TRBJ1-2, with D uncertain. The CDR3 sequence is 14 residues long. The germline V gene encodes CDR1 MDHEN and CDR2 SYDVKM. V was shortened by 1 base and J by 7 bases, with 13 bases between the two germline ends. CDR3 sequence: CASSLLVDGLGYTF. The CDR3 region has the DNA TGTGCCAGCAGTTTATTAGTGGACGGCCTTGGCTACACCTTC.

The chain joins TRBV5-1 to TRBJ2-6; D is uncertain. This CDR3 contains 15 residues. Looked up from germline, CDR1 is SGHRS and CDR2 is YFSETQ. V gave up 3 bases and J gave up 0 bases, with 7 bases separating them. The CDR3 protein is CASSYSPSGANVLTF. The CDR3 DNA reads as TGCGCCAGCAGCTACTCCCCCTCTGGGGCCAACGTCCTGACTTTC.

This clone occurred once. V usage is TRBV9 and J usage is TRBJ2-2, with D perhaps assigned TRBD1 or TRBD2 (6 bases each). V was pared by 6 bases and J by 3 bases, with 15 bases between. Germline assignment: CDR1 SGDLS and CDR2 YYNGEE. The CDR3 sequence is 15 residues long. The CDR3 sequence: CASKAGAGYTGELFF. DNA for the CDR3: TGTGCCAGCAAAGCAGGGGCGGGGTACACCGGGGAGCTGTTTTTT.

About this clone itself: A much larger clone differs by one base, so this may be a read error. This chain uses TRBV18 with TRBJ1-2, with D perhaps TRBD1 (5 bases). The CDR3 is 15 residues long. CDR1 KGHSH and CDR2 LQKENI come from the germline V gene. V lost 2 bases and J 7 bases, leaving 17 bases between the germline ends. CDR3 loop: CASSPNSGDGGGYTF. For the CDR3, the DNA is TGTGCCAGCTCACCAAACAGCGGGGACGGAGGTGGCTACACCTTC.

V usage is TRBV7-8 and J usage is TRBJ1-5; the D is unclear. The V gene's germline CDR1 is SGHVS and CDR2 FQNEAQ. The CDR3 is 15 amino acids. V gave up 7 bases and J gave up 4 bases, with 17 bases separating them. The CDR3 region is CASTKTRQINQPQHF. The DNA for the CDR3 is TGTGCCAGCACCAAAACTCGGCAGATTAATCAGCCCCAGCATTTT.

V is TRBV7-9 and J is TRBJ2-7; TRBD2 aligns across 7 bases. Germline lookup yields CDR1 SEHNR and CDR2 FQNEAQ (reference sequence). There are 17 residues in the CDR3. V shed 1 base, J shed 6 bases, and the junction held 15 bases outside the gene matches. CDR3 DNA sequence: TGTGCCAGCAGCTTAGGTCGCTGGCGGGAGCTCTTTTCCGAGCAGTACTTC. This codes for CASSLGRWRELFSEQYF.

The chain links TRBV18 to TRBJ1-5, with D unclear. CDR3 length: 17 residues. Germline V gene sequence: CDR1 KGHSH, CDR2 LQKENI. Between the trimmed V and J ends, which lost 2 bases and 1 base, there was a span of 15 bases. The CDR3 DNA sequence: TGTGCCAGCTCACCAGGGCAGGAGAGTCTCAGCAATCAGCCCCAGCATTTT. Translation: CASSPGQESLSNQPQHF.

The chain links TRBV19 to TRBJ1-2, with TRBD1 as a possible D gene (6 bases). Germline values: CDR1 LNHDA, CDR2 SQIVND (reference sequence). CDR3 length: 16 amino acids. The V end lost 4 bases, the J end lost 2 bases, and 17 bases lay between the germline ends. Written as DNA, the CDR3 is TGTGCCAGTAGTAGTCTAGGGACACGTCACAACTATGGCTACACCTTC. It specifies CASSSLGTRHNYGYTF.

V usage is TRBV9 and J usage is TRBJ2-2; D remains ambiguous. The length of the CDR3 is 14 residues. Germline V CDR1 and CDR2: SGDLS, YYNGEE. V was clipped by 0 bases and J by 6 bases, with 9 bases between them. CDR3 sequence (DNA): TGTGCCAGCAGCGTAGGGCCGGATCCCGGGGAGCTGTTTTTT. Amino acid sequence: CASSVGPDPGELFF.

V and J are TRBV11-2 and TRBJ2-5; a weak D match, TRBD2 (6 bases). CDR1 is SGHAT, CDR2 FQNNGV, per germline. V gave up 2 bases and J gave up 5 bases, with 15 bases separating them. This CDR3 region has 15 residues. In DNA, the CDR3 is TGTGCCAGCAGCTTATCGATACTAGCTGGGGAGACCCAGTACTTC. Encoded protein: CASSLSILAGETQYF.

This clone is medium-sized within its sample. The rearrangement joins TRBV11-2 to TRBJ2-7; D is uncertain. V lost 5 bases, J lost 3 bases, and 14 bases lay in between. CDR3 length: 14 amino acids. Germline assignment: CDR1 SGHAT and CDR2 FQNNGV. CDR3 sequence reads: CASSKGTRLYEQYF. Written as DNA, the CDR3 is TGTGCCAGCAGCAAGGGAACGAGGCTCTACGAGCAGTACTTC.

This clone turned up a few times. The rearrangement uses TRBV28 and TRBJ1-2, with 7 bases matching TRBD1. J lost 3 bases, V lost 2 bases, and 3 bases had no gene match. Germline V gene lookup returns CDR1 MDHEN and CDR2 SYDVKM. The CDR3 runs 14 residues. The CDR3 DNA reads TGTGCCAGCAGTTTACCCACAGGGGACTATGGCTACACCTTC. It yields the protein CASSLPTGDYGYTF.